The source of this T cell receptor (beta chain) is a study of shared clonotypes between healthy human individuals. Among the donors, all were Caucasian adults who lived in Nashville, Tennessee. CD8 memory was a combination that joined CD45RO+ cells with CCR7-negative CD45RA+ TemRA cells. The V gene end was trimmed by 10 bases and the J gene end by 0 bases; junction bases not matched to a gene: 12. The CDR3 totals 17 residues. CDR1 is SNHLY, CDR2 FYNNEI, per germline. Libraries were prepared by immunoSEQ multiplex PCR; TCRdb keeps only in-frame clonotypes and omits some of them. Of roughly 410,000 clones in the sample, 90% to 97% were seen once.

Material: memory CD8+ T cells sorted from blood. Noted subset: CD45RO+ cells pooled with CCR7-negative TemRA cells. V and J are TRBV2 and TRBJ2-6; 7 nucleotides match TRBD1. This sequence was found in a man aged 25-45 years in good health. This CDR3 is CANTADRVFSGANVLTF. The DNA of the CDR3 is TGTGCCAACACGGCCGACAGGGTATTCTCTGGGGCCAACGTCCTGACTTTC.